These 10 T cell receptor beta chains originate from one sample sequenced in a study of post-analysis software for immune sequencing data. Study-level findings and limits: Compared with controls, patients had more of five TRBV segments, including TRBV5-6, TRBV5-1 and TRBV20-1.

These TCRs are of unknown antigen specificity. The TCR beta cDNA libraries carried unique molecular identifiers. From the PCR reads, TCRdb called clonotypes with MiXCR, one entry per CDR3 protein. The table shows some 890,000 distinct CDR3 sequences, with around 53% occurring only once. The source material was blood. Receptor source: a girl between 5 and 17 years old with multiple sclerosis.

The CDR3 DNA sequence: TGCGCCAGCAGCGGTCTGGGGATCCCCAACGAGCAGTACTTC. The encoded protein is CASSGLGIPNEQYF. This chain joins TRBV5-1 and TRBJ2-5; D unresolved. Gene TRBJ2-7 matches the end of the DNA better, so the J call may be wrong. The CDR3 length is 14 residues. CDR1 is SGHRS, CDR2 YFSETQ, per germline.

The chain carries TRBV7-2 and TRBJ2-4, with 14 nucleotides matching TRBD2. The DNA end lines up better with TRBJ2-7; the J call may be wrong. The CDR3 has 16 amino acids. Germline V gene lookup returns CDR1 SGHTA and CDR2 FQGNSA. CDR3 loop: CASSWVGLAGEDEQYF. For the CDR3, the DNA is TGTGCCAGCAGCTGGGTGGGACTAGCGGGAGAAGACGAGCAGTACTTC.

This clonotype was detected only a few times. This chain connects TRBV12-3 or TRBV12-4 to TRBJ2-5; the match to TRBD2 covers 12 bases. The CDR3 has 14 amino acids. Unmatched junction bases numbered 4, after V lost 6 bases and J lost 5 bases. The CDR3 nucleotides read TGTGCCAGCAGGTCCGGGACTAGCGGGGAGACCCAGTACTTC. Its protein product is CASRSGTSGETQYF.

This clonotype was recorded only once. This sequence joins TRBV6-1 and TRBJ2-1; 7 bases match TRBD1. CDR3 length: 14 amino acids. Looked up from germline, CDR1 is MNHNS and CDR2 is SASEGT. The V segment lost 6 bases and the J segment 12 bases; nucleotides outside the gene matches: 14. CDR3 sequence: CASSPQGVVVRQFF. The CDR3 nucleotides read TGTGCCAGCAGCCCCCAGGGGGTCGTGGTACGGCAGTTCTTC.

This clonotype has a handful of counts. In nucleotides, the CDR3 is TGCAGTGCCACTATGCTAGCGGGAAATACAAATGAGCAGTTCTTC. Protein product: CSATMLAGNTNEQFF. The genes are TRBV20-1 and TRBJ2-1, with 9 bases identical to TRBD2. Germline assignment: CDR1 DFQATT and CDR2 SNEGSKA (reference sequence). There are 15 residues in the CDR3. Germline trimming cut 6 bases from V and 7 bases from J; bases unmatched to any gene: 13.

This clonotype was recorded a few times. The rearrangement uses TRBV12-3 or TRBV12-4 and TRBJ2-5; D might be TRBD2 (5 bases). The CDR3 length is 13 residues. V was clipped by 3 bases and J by 8 bases, with 13 bases between them. The CDR3 DNA sequence: TGTGCCAGCAGTTTCCCGGCTAGCCCAACCCAGTACTTC. It translates to CASSFPASPTQYF.

The chain employs TRBV20-1 and TRBJ2-3; D is tentatively TRBD1 or TRBD2 (6 bases each). With 0 bases removed from V and 1 base from J, the gap between germline ends came to 17 bases. The CDR3 is 17 amino acids. Germline CDR1 and CDR2: DFQATT and SNEGSKA (reference sequence). CDR3 nucleotide sequence: TGCAGTGCTAGAGATTTCCGTGGGGGGCTGGGCACAGATACGCAGTATTTT. This codes for CSARDFRGGLGTDTQYF.

The chain couples TRBV7-2 to TRBJ2-2; D uncertain. With 1 base removed from V and 4 bases from J, the gap between germline ends came to 7 bases. The CDR3 is 14 residues long. In germline, CDR1 is SGHTA, CDR2 FQGNSA. The DNA for the CDR3 is TGTGCCAGCAGCTTAGAGGCGTTCACCGGGGAGCTGTTTTTT. This encodes CASSLEAFTGELFF.

This clonotype was found a few times. The rearrangement joins TRBV5-5 to TRBJ2-1; 9 bases align to TRBD1. This CDR3 has 15 residues. CDR1 and CDR2 from the germline V gene are SGHKS and YYEKEE (reference sequence). V lost 4 bases, J lost 4 bases, and 6 bases stayed unmatched. The CDR3 region is CASSPRDREYNEQFF. The CDR3 DNA reads as TGTGCCAGCAGCCCTAGGGACAGGGAATACAATGAGCAGTTCTTC.

The genes are TRBV7-6 and TRBJ2-1; 10 nucleotides align to TRBD2. The CDR3 length is 17 residues. V dropped 3 bases and J dropped 8; count of bases not matched to a gene: 13. Looked up from germline, CDR1 is SGHVS and CDR2 is FNYEAQ. CDR3 in DNA: TGTGCCAGCAGCTTGGGGCTAGCGGGAGAGTTTTACTATGAGCAGTTCTTC. It encodes CASSLGLAGEFYYEQFF.